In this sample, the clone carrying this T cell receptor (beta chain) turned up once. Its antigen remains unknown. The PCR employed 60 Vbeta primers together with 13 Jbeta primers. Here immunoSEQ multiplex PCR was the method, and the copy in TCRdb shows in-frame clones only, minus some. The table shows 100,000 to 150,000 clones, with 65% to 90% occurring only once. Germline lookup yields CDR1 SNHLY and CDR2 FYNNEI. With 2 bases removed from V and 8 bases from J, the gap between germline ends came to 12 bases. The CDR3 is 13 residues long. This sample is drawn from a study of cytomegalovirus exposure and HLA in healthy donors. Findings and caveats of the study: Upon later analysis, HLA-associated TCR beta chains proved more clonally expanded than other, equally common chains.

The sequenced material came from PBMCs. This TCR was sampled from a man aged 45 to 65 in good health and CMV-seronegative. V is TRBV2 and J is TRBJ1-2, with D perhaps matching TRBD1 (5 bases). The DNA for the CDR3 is TGTGCCAGCAGTGAAACCGGGGACTTGGGCTACACCTTC. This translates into CASSETGDLGYTF.